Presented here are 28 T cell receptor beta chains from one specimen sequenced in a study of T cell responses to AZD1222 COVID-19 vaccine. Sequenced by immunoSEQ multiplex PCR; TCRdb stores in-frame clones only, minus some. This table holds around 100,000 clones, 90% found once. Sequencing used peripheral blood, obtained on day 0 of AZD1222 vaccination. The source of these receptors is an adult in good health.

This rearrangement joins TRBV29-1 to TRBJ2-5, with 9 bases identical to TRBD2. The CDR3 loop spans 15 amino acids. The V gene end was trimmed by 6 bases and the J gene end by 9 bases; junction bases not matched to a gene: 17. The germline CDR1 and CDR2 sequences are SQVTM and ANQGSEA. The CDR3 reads CSVGVGLAGSAAQYF. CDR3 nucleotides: TGCAGCGTCGGCGTCGGTCTAGCGGGGAGCGCGGCCCAGTACTTC. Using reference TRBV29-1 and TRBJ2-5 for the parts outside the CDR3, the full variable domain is SAVISQKPSRDICQRGTSLTIQCQVDSQVTMMFWYRQQPGQSLTLIATANQGSEATYESGFVIDKFPISRPNLTFSTLTVSNMSPEDSSIYLCSVGVGLAGSAAQYFGPGTRLLVL.

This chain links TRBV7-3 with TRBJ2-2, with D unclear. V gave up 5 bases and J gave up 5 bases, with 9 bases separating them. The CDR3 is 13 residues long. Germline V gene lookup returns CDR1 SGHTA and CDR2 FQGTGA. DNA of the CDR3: TGTGCCAGCAGCCCAGGATTTACCGGGGAGCTGTTTTTT. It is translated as CASSPGFTGELFF.

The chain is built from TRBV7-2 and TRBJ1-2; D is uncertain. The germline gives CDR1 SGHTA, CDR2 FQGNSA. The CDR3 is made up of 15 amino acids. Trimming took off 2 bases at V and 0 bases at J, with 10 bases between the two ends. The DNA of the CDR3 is TGTGCCAGCAGCTTATATGGTTCAGCTAACTATGGCTACACCTTC. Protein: CASSLYGSANYGYTF.

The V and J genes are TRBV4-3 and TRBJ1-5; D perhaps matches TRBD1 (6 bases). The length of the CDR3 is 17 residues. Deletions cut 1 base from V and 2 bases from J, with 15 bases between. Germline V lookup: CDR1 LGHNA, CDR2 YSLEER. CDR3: CASSQGGLGSGNQPQHF. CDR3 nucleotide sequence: TGCGCCAGCAGCCAAGGGGGGCTGGGGTCGGGCAATCAGCCCCAGCATTTT.

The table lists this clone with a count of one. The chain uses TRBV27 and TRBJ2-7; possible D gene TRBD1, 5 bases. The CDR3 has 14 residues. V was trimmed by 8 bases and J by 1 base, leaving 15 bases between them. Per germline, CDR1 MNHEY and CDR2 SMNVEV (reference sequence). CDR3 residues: CASRGAGLSYEQYF. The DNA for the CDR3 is TGTGCCAGCCGTGGGGCAGGCCTATCCTACGAGCAGTACTTC.

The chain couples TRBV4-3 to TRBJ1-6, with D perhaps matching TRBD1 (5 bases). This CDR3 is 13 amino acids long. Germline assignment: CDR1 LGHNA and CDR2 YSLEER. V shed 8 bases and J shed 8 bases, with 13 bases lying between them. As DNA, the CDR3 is TGCGCCAGCGGGGCCGGAGAGGATTCACCCCTCCACTTT. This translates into CASGAGEDSPLHF.

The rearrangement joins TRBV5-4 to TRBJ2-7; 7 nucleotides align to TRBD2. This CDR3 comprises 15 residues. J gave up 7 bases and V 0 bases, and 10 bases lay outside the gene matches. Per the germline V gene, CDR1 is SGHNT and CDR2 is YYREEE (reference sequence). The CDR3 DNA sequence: TGTGCCAGCAGCTTGGGGCGGGGGAGCGATCGGGAGCAGTACTTC. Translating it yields CASSLGRGSDREQYF.

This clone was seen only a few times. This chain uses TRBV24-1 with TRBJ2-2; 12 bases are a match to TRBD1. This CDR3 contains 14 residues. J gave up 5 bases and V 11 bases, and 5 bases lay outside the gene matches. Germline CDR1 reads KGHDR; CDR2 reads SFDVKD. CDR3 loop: CASRGQGATGELFF. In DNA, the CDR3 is TGTGCCAGCCGGGGACAGGGGGCGACCGGGGAGCTGTTTTTT.

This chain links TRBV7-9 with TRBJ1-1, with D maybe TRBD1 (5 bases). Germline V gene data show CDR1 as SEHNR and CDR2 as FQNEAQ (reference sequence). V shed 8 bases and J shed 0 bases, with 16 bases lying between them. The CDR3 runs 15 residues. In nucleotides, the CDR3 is TGTGCCAGCTCCTCCCGGGGGGGACTGAACACTGAAGCTTTCTTT. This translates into CASSSRGGLNTEAFF.

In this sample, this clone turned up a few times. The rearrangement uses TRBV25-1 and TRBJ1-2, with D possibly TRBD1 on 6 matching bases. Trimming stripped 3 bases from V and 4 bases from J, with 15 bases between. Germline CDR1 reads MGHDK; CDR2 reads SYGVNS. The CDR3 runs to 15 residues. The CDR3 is CASSEPGTPGYGYTF. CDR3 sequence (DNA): TGTGCCAGCAGTGAGCCTGGGACACCCGGCTATGGCTACACCTTC.

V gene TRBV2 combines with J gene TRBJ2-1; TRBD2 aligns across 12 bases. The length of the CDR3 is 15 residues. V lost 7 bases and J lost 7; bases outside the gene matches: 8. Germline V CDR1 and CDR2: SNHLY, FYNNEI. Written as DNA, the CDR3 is TGTGCCAGCAAGGCGACTAGCGGGGGCCAGAATGAGCAGTTCTTC. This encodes CASKATSGGQNEQFF.

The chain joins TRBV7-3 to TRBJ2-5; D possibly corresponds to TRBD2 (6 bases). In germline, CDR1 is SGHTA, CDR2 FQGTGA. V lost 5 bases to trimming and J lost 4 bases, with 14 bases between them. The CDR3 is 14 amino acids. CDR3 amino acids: CASSTAGGLETQYF. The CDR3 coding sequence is TGTGCCAGCAGCACAGCGGGTGGCTTAGAGACCCAGTACTTC.

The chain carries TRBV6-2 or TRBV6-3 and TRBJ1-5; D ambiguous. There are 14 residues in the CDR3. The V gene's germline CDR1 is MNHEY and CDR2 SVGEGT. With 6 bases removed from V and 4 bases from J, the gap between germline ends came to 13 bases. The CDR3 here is CASSRDLTNQPQHF. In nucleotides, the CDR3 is TGTGCCAGCAGCCGAGACCTAACTAATCAGCCCCAGCATTTT.

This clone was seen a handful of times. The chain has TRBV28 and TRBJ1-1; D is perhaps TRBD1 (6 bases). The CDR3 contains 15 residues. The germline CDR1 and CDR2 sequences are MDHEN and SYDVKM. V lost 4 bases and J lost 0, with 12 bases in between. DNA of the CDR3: TGTGCCAGCAGTTCCCCGCAGGGGCTGAACACTGAAGCTTTCTTT. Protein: CASSSPQGLNTEAFF.

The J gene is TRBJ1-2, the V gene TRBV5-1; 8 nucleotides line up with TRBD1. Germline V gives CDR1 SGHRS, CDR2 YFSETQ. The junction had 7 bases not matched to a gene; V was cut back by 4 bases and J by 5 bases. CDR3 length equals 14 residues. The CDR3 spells CASSHADRGYGYTF. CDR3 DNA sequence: TGCGCCAGCAGCCATGCCGACAGGGGTTATGGCTACACCTTC.

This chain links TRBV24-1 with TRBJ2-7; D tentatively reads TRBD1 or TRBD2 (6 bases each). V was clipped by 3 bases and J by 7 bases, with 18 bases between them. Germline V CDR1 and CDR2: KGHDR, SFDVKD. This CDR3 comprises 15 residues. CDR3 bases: TGTGCCACCAGTGATGGGGGACACCTCCGGGGGGAGCAGTACTTC. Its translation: CATSDGGHLRGEQYF.

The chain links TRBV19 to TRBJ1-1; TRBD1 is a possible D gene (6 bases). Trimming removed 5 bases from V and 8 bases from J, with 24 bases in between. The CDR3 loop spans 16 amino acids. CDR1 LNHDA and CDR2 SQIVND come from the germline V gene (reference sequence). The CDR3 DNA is TGTGCCAGTAGTGATCAAGGGGGAATGACCGGTTCCGAAGCTTTCTTT. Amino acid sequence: CASSDQGGMTGSEAFF. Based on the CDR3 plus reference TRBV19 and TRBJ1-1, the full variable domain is DGGITQSPKYLFRKEGQNVTLSCEQNLNHDAMYWYRQDPGQGLRLIYYSQIVNDFQKGDIAEGYSVSREKKESFPLTVTSAQKNPTAFYLCASSDQGGMTGSEAFFGQGTRLTVV.

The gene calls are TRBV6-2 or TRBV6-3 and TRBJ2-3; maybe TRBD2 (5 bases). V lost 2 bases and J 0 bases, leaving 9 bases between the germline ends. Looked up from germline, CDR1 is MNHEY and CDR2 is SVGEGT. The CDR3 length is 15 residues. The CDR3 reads CASSYVSASTDTQYF. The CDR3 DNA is TGTGCCAGCAGTTACGTTAGCGCTAGCACAGATACGCAGTATTTT.

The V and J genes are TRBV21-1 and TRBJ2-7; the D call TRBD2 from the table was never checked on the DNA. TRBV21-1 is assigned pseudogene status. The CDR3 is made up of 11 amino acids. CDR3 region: CASSRRDEQYF. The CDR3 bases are TGTGCCAGCAGCAGGAGGGACGAGCAGTACTTC.

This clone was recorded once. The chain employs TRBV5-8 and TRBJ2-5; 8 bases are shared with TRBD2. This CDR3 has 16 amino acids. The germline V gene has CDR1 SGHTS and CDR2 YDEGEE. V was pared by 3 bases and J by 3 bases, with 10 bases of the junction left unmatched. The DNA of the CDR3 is TGTGCCAGCAGCTGGGCCCCGGGACTAGGGGAAGAGACCCAGTACTTC. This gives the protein CASSWAPGLGEETQYF.

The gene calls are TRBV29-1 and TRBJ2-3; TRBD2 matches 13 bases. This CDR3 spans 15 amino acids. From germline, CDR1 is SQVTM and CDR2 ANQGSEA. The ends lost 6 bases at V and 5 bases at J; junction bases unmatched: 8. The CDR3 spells CSVAGLAGIEDTQYF. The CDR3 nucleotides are TGCAGCGTCGCGGGACTAGCGGGGATCGAAGATACGCAGTATTTT.

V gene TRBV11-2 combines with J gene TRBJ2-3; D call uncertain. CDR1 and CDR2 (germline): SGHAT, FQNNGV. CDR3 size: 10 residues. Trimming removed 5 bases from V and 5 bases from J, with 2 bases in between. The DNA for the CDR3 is TGTGCCAGCAGCCGAGATACGCAGTATTTT. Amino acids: CASSRDTQYF.

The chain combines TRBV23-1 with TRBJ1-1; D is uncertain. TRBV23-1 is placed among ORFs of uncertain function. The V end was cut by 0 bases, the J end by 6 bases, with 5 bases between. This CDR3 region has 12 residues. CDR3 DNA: TGCGCCAGCAGTCAATCGTGGGCTGAAGCTTTCTTT. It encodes CASSQSWAEAFF.

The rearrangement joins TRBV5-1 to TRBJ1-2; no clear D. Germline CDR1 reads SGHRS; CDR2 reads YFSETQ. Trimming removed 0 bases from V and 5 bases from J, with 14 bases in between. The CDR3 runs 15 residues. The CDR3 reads CASSLGVVGTYGYTF. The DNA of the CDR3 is TGCGCCAGCAGCTTGGGCGTCGTAGGTACATATGGCTACACCTTC.

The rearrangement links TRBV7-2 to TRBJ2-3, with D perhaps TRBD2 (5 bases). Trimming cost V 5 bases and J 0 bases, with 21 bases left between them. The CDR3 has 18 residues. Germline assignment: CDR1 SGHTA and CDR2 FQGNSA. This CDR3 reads CASSPNHLGAPSTDTQYF. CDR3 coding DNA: TGTGCCAGCAGCCCAAACCACTTGGGAGCCCCTAGCACAGATACGCAGTATTTT.

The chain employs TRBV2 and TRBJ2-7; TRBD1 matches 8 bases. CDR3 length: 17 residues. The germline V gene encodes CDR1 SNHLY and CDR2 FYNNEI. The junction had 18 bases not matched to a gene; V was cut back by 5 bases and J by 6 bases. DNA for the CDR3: TGTGCCAGCAGTTCCTCCGGGACAGGTCTCAGGGACGGCGAGCAGTACTTC. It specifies CASSSSGTGLRDGEQYF.

The CDR3 DNA reads TGTGCCAGCAGCTCATCCTCCTACGAGCAGTACTTC. Translated: CASSSSSYEQYF. The chain has TRBV13 and TRBJ2-7, with D uncertain. The germline CDR1 and CDR2 sequences are PRHDT and FYEKMQ (reference sequence). V lost 4 bases and J 0 bases, leaving 4 bases between the germline ends. The CDR3 has 12 residues.

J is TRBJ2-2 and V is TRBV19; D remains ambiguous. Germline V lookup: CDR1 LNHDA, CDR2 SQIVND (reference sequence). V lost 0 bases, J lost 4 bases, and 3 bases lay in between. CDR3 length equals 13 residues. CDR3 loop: CASSIDPTGELFF. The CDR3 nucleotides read TGTGCCAGTAGTATAGATCCCACCGGGGAGCTGTTTTTT.